This T cell receptor (beta chain) was sequenced during a study of cytomegalovirus exposure and HLA in healthy donors. V was clipped by 3 bases and J by 7 bases; unmatched bases: 12. Looked up from germline, CDR1 is LGHNA and CDR2 is YNFKEQ. The CDR3 is made up of 16 amino acids. It was with 60 Vbeta and 13 Jbeta primers that the PCR ran. The repertoire was sequenced with immunoSEQ multiplex PCR; TCRdb's copy has only in-frame clones and lacks some. The sample carries over 50,000 clones, 70% to 85% recorded once. The sequenced sample consisted of PBMCs. The rearrangement links TRBV4-2 to TRBJ2-1; the match to TRBD2 covers 7 bases. The TCR sequence derives from a middle-aged man in good health and CMV-seronegative. The DNA of the CDR3 is TGTGCCAGCAGCCAGGAAACAGGACTAGTTAGGAATGAGCAGTTCTTC. Its protein is CASSQETGLVRNEQFF.